A single T cell receptor beta chain is shown here with its context. The sample comes from a study of blood T cells in healthy people across ages. The use of a sample-barcoded 5' primer and a J-beta primer mix characterized a second PCR of roughly 6 to 11 cycles. TCRdb independently ran MiXCR on the 5' RACE reads; one entry per CDR3 protein. The sample holds around 650,000 distinct CDR3 sequences, around 32% seen once. This TCR derives from a woman of 80 years or more in good health. Sequenced sample: blood.

The CDR3 DNA follows: TGTGCCAGCTCACCGACAGATACTACATCTAGCTATGGCTACACCTTC. It yields the protein CASSPTDTTSSYGYTF. The V call is TRBV18, the J call TRBJ1-2; possibly TRBD1 for D (5 bases). CDR3 size: 16 residues. CDR1 KGHSH and CDR2 LQKENI come from the germline V gene. Between the trimmed V and J ends, which lost 3 bases and 4 bases, there was a span of 18 bases.